These 13 T cell receptor beta chains were all obtained from the same sample, sequenced in a study of T cell responses to AZD1222 COVID-19 vaccine. Profiling relied on immunoSEQ multiplex PCR, and the TCRdb table lists in-frame clones only, not all of them. This sample carries 250,000 to 300,000 clones, roughly 93% of them seen once, and the ten largest clones take roughly 0.51%. This specimen was peripheral blood, taken 28 days after the second AZD1222 dose. These TCRs come from an adult who received the AZD1222 COVID-19 vaccine.

The rearrangement uses TRBV28 and TRBJ2-7; D gene unclear. Germline CDR1 and CDR2: MDHEN and SYDVKM. The CDR3 extends over 14 amino acids. The V end lost 3 bases, the J end lost 4 bases, and 13 bases lay between the germline ends. The CDR3 spells CASSFGSATYEQYF. CDR3 nucleotides: TGTGCCAGCAGTTTTGGATCGGCTACTTACGAGCAGTACTTC.

V gene TRBV11-2 combines with J gene TRBJ2-5; possible D gene TRBD1, 6 bases. CDR1 is SGHAT, CDR2 FQNNGV, per germline. V was cut by 3 bases and J by 3 bases, with 14 bases left in between. The CDR3 consists of 15 residues. CDR3 sequence: CASSLPQGYEETQYF. As DNA, the CDR3 is TGTGCCAGCAGCTTGCCACAGGGATATGAAGAGACCCAGTACTTC. The full variable domain, in which reference TRBV11-2 and TRBJ2-5 provide the parts outside the CDR3, is EAGVAQSPRYKIIEKRQSVAFWCNPISGHATLYWYQQILGQGPKLLIQFQNNGVVDDSQLPKDRFSAERLKGVDSTLKIQPAKLEDSAVYLCASSLPQGYEETQYFGPGTRLLVL.

This rearrangement joins TRBV20-1 to TRBJ2-5, with a possible D match to TRBD1 (6 bases). Deletions cut 3 bases from V and 4 bases from J, with 9 bases between. Germline V gene sequence: CDR1 DFQATT, CDR2 SNEGSKA (reference sequence). The CDR3 totals 12 residues. CDR3 region: CSASGGRETQYF. In nucleotides, the CDR3 is TGCAGTGCTAGTGGGGGCCGAGAGACCCAGTACTTC.

The rearrangement uses TRBV3-1 (or the pseudogene TRBV3-2) and TRBJ1-6; 10 nucleotides line up with TRBD1. CDR1 and CDR2 (germline): LGHDT, YNNKEL (reference sequence). V gave up 4 bases and J gave up 10 bases; unmatched junction bases: 4. The CDR3 is 14 residues long. In DNA, the CDR3 is TGTGCCAGCAGCCGGACAGGGGGAGAATCACCCCTCCACTTT. Amino acid sequence: CASSRTGGESPLHF.

This clone has just one count. Other DNA sequences in this specimen translate into the identical CDR3. The chain combines TRBV28 with TRBJ1-2; D perhaps matches TRBD1 (6 bases). This CDR3 has 12 residues. The germline gives CDR1 MDHEN, CDR2 SYDVKM. Trimming shortened V by 5 bases and J by 4 bases, and 8 bases separated the two germline ends. The CDR3 nucleotides read TGTGCCAGCAGTCTCAGGGGCTATGGCTACACCTTC. Translation gives CASSLRGYGYTF.

J is TRBJ2-7 and V is TRBV7-2; D may be TRBD1 (6 bases). V lost 1 base and J lost 2, with 12 bases in between. Germline V lookup: CDR1 SGHTA, CDR2 FQGNSA. The CDR3 is 15 amino acids. CDR3 coding DNA: TGTGCCAGCAGCTTAGTCAAGGACAGCGCCTACGAGCAGTACTTC. It yields the protein CASSLVKDSAYEQYF.

The gene calls are TRBV5-4 and TRBJ2-1; D unclear. The germline V gene has CDR1 SGHNT and CDR2 YYREEE (reference sequence). CDR3 length: 14 amino acids. V lost 4 bases and J lost 3, with 11 bases in between. CDR3 loop: CASSPTLLYNEQFF. The CDR3 coding sequence is TGTGCCAGCAGCCCCACCCTCCTCTACAATGAGCAGTTCTTC.

The CDR3 DNA follows: TGTGCCAGCAGCTTAACAGTCCAAGATACGCAGTATTTT. Encoded protein: CASSLTVQDTQYF. The rearrangement uses TRBV11-3 and TRBJ2-3, with D hard to call. The CDR3 is made up of 13 amino acids. Between the trimmed V and J ends, which lost 2 bases and 5 bases, there was a span of 8 bases. Germline loops: CDR1 SGHNT, CDR2 YENEEA.

The CDR3 region is CASSQWTSYNEQFF. DNA for the CDR3: TGCGCCAGCAGCCAGTGGACTAGCTACAATGAGCAGTTCTTC. J is TRBJ2-1 and V is TRBV4-3; 7 bases are shared with TRBD2. Germline CDR1 LGHNA, CDR2 YSLEER. This CDR3 comprises 14 residues. V gave up 3 bases and J gave up 3 bases; unmatched junction bases: 2.

The chain has TRBV27 and TRBJ1-1; D unclear. V gave up 5 bases and J gave up 1 base, with 14 bases separating them. Germline-derived CDR1 and CDR2 are MNHEY and SMNVEV (reference sequence). This CDR3 region has 15 residues. The CDR3 DNA reads TGTGCCAGCAGTCCGTGGACCCTGGGGAACACTGAAGCTTTCTTT. It is translated as CASSPWTLGNTEAFF.

The V and J genes are TRBV19 and TRBJ1-1; no clear D gene. The CDR3 consists of 15 residues. V lost 7 bases, J lost 2 bases, and 17 bases lay in between. The V gene's germline CDR1 is LNHDA and CDR2 SQIVND (reference sequence). CDR3 region: CASTGRRHPNTEAFF. DNA of the CDR3: TGTGCCAGTACCGGGAGAAGGCACCCCAACACTGAAGCTTTCTTT.

V usage is TRBV19 and J usage is TRBJ2-1; 8 bases agree with TRBD1. This CDR3 region has 13 residues. CDR1 LNHDA and CDR2 SQIVND come from the germline V gene (reference sequence). Germline trimming cut 5 bases from V and 7 bases from J; bases unmatched to any gene: 4. CDR3 loop: CASSGQGGNEQFF. The CDR3 bases are TGTGCCAGTAGTGGACAGGGTGGAAATGAGCAGTTCTTC.

The chain recombines TRBV29-1 with TRBJ2-2, with unresolved D. The germline V gene has CDR1 SQVTM and CDR2 ANQGSEA. CDR3 length: 15 residues. Trimming took 4 bases from V and 2 from J, leaving 14 bases between them. This chain's CDR3 is CSVGDGSPNTGELFF. The CDR3 DNA sequence: TGCAGCGTTGGCGACGGCAGCCCAAACACCGGGGAGCTGTTTTTT.